This is a list of T cell receptor beta chains from one sample in a study of T cell clonotyping in hematopoietic cell transplantation. This table comes from immunoSEQ multiplex PCR, and its TCRdb copy is limited to in-frame clones, with some not included. Of more than 25,000 clones listed, about 70% are singletons. The source material was peripheral blood mononuclear cells, sampled before stem cell transplant. Every receptor here comes from a man aged 45 to 65 with myelodysplastic syndrome. Some clones in this sample may be carry-over from other donors' samples. The CDR3 runs from the conserved cysteine through the conserved F or W. Each record gives: V gene, D gene, clone size, J gene, CDR3 protein, CDR3 DNA. The D gene is left open where the match is weak. A clone size is listed for some rows: how often the clone was seen (once, few, many), or a class if it is expanded.

TRBV7-3	NA	few	TRBJ1-1	CASSLGPTVEAFF	TGTGCCAGCAGCTTAGGTCCCACAGTTGAAGCTTTCTTT
TRBV7-2	NA	few	TRBJ2-7	CASSLALSRGKSYEQYF	TGTGCCAGCAGCTTAGCGCTTTCCCGAGGGAAATCCTACGAGCAGTACTTC
TRBV29-1	NA	NA	TRBJ2-5	CAGEGGKETQYF	TGCGCCGGAGAGGGGGGGAAAGAGACCCAGTACTTC
TRBV4-1	NA	NA	TRBJ1-1	CASRGPLLNTEAFF	TGCGCCAGCAGAGGTCCGTTACTGAACACTGAAGCTTTCTTT
TRBV6-5	NA	NA	TRBJ1-2	CASGGPGYGYTF	TGTGCCAGCGGAGGGCCAGGCTATGGCTACACCTTC
TRBV25-1	NA	NA	TRBJ1-2	CASSLRDGYTF	TGTGCCAGCAGTCTAAGAGATGGCTACACCTTC
TRBV30	NA	NA	TRBJ2-7	CAWVGSSYEQYF	TGTGCCTGGGTCGGGAGCTCCTACGAGCAGTACTTC
TRBV7-6	NA	NA	TRBJ2-7	CASSLQGGYEQYF	TGTGCCAGCAGCCTCCAAGGTGGCTACGAGCAGTACTTC
TRBV30	NA	NA	TRBJ1-5	CAWSAEVNQPQHF	TGTGCCTGGTCGGCGGAGGTCAATCAGCCCCAGCATTTT
TRBV30	NA	NA	TRBJ1-6	CAWQPIYNSPLHF	TGTGCCTGGCAGCCGATCTATAATTCACCCCTCCACTTT
TRBV19	NA	NA	TRBJ1-5	CASSISFLAMEYSNQPQHF	TGTGCCAGTAGTATCTCGTTTCTGGCCATGGAGTATAGCAATCAGCCCCAGCATTTT
TRBV7-2	NA	NA	TRBJ1-2	CASSPRGANYGYTF	TGTGCCAGCAGCCCCAGGGGCGCTAACTATGGCTACACCTTC
TRBV19	TRBD2	NA	TRBJ2-2	CASSSPLLAGLNTGELFF	TGTGCCAGTAGTTCCCCCCTACTAGCGGGGCTAAACACCGGGGAGCTGTTTTTT
TRBV7-2	TRBD2	few	TRBJ2-7	CASRIAGASSYEQYF	TGTGCCAGCAGGATAGCGGGGGCCAGCTCCTACGAGCAGTACTTC
TRBV2	NA	NA	TRBJ1-2	CASSEVGGYTF	TGTGCCAGCAGTGAAGTCGGTGGCTACACCTTC
TRBV30	NA	NA	TRBJ2-7	CAWSKMDEQYF	TGTGCCTGGAGTAAGATGGACGAGCAGTACTTC
TRBV30	NA	NA	TRBJ2-5	CAWSVPFKDQETQYF	TGTGCCTGGAGTGTACCTTTTAAAGACCAAGAGACCCAGTACTTC